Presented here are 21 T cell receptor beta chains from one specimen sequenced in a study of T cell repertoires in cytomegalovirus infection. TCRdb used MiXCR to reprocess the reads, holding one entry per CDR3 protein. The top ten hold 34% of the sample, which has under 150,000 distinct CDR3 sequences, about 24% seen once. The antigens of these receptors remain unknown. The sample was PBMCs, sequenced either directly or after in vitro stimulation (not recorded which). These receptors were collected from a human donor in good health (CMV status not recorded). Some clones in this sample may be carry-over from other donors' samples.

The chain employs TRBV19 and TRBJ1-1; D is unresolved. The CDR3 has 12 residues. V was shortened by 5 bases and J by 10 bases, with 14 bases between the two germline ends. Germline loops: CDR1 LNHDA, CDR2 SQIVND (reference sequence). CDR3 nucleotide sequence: TGTGCCAGTAGTCCTGACCCTCGGCGAGCTTTCTTT. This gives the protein CASSPDPRRAFF.

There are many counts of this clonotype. CDR3 coding DNA: TGTGCCAGCAGTTTAAACCCGGGAAGGACCTACAATGAGCAGTTCTTC. Residues: CASSLNPGRTYNEQFF. This rearrangement joins TRBV12-3 or TRBV12-4 to TRBJ2-1; possible D gene TRBD2, 5 bases. The CDR3 extends over 16 amino acids. V lost 2 bases, J lost 2 bases, and 13 bases lay in between.

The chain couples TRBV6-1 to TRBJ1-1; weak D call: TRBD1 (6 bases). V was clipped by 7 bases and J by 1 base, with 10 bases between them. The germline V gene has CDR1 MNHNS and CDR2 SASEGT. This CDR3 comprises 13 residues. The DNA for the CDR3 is TGTGCCAGCAAGCGCAGGGGGAACACTGAAGCTTTCTTT. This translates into CASKRRGNTEAFF.

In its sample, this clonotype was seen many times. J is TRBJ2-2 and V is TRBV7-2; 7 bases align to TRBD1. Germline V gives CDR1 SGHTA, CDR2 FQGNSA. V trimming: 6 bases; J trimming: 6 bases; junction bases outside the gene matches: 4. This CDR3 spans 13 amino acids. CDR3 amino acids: CASRPTGAGELFF. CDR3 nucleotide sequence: TGTGCCAGCAGGCCCACAGGGGCCGGGGAGCTGTTTTTT. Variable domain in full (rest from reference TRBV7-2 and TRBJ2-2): GAGVSQSPSNKVTEKGKDVELRCDPISGHTALYWYRQSLGQGLEFLIYFQGNSAPDKSGLPSDRFSAERTGGSVSTLTIQRTQQEDSAVYLCASRPTGAGELFFGEGSRLTVL.

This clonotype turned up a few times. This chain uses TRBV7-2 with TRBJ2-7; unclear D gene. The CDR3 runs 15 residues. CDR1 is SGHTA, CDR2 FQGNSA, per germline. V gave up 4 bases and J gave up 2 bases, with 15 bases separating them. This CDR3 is CASSSLGSPTYEQYF. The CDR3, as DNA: TGTGCCAGCAGCTCACTCGGTAGTCCCACCTACGAGCAGTACTTC.

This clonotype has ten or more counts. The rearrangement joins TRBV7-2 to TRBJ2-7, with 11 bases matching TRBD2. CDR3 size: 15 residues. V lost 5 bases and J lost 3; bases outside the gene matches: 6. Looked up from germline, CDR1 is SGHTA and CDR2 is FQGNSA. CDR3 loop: CASSILAGADYEQYF. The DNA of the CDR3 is TGTGCCAGCAGCATACTAGCGGGAGCTGACTACGAGCAGTACTTC.

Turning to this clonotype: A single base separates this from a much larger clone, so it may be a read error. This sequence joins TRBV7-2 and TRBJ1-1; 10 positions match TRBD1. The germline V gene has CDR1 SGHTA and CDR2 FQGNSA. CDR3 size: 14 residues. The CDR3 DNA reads TGTTCCAGCAGCATAGGACAGGGGGGGACTGAAGCTTTCTTT. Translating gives CSSSIGQGGTEAFF.

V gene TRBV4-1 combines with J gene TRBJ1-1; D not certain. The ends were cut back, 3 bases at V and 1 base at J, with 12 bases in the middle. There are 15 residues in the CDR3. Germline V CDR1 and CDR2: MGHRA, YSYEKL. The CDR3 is CASSQPGRGNTEAFF. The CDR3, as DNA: TGCGCCAGCAGCCAGCCCGGTCGGGGGAACACTGAAGCTTTCTTT.

CDR3 DNA: TGTGCCAGCAGCTTATTGCAGTCGAACACCGGGGAGCTGTTTTTT. Its translation: CASSLLQSNTGELFF. The chain has TRBV7-9 and TRBJ2-2, with unresolved D. V dropped 2 bases and J dropped 0 bases, with 7 bases sitting between them. Germline assignment: CDR1 SEHNR and CDR2 FQNEAQ (reference sequence). This CDR3 spans 15 amino acids.

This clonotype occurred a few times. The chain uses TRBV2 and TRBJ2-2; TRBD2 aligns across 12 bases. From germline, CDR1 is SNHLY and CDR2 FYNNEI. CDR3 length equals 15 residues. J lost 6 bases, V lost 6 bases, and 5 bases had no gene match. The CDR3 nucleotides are TGTGCCAGCAGGAGACTAGCGGGAGAGGCCGGGGAGCTGTTTTTT. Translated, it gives CASRRLAGEAGELFF. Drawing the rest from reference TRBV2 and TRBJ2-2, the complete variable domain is EPEVTQTPSHQVTQMGQEVILRCVPISNHLYFYWYRQILGQKVEFLVSFYNNEISEKSEIFDDQFSVERPDGSNFTLKIRSTKLEDSAMYFCASRRLAGEAGELFFGEGSRLTVL.

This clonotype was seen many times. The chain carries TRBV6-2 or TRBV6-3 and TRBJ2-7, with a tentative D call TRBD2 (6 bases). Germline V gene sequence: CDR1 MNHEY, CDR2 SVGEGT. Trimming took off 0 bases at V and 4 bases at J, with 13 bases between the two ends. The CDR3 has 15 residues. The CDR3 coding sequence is TGTGCCAGCAGTTACTCTAGCGGAGAACTTTACGAGCAGTACTTC. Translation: CASSYSSGELYEQYF.

The CDR3 DNA follows: TGCGCCAGCAGCCCAGGACAGGGGTTAAACATTCAGTACTTC. This codes for CASSPGQGLNIQYF. The chain uses TRBV5-1 and TRBJ2-4; 9 positions agree with TRBD1. The CDR3 length is 14 residues. V trimming: 4 bases; J trimming: 6 bases; junction bases outside the gene matches: 5. CDR1 is SGHRS and CDR2 is YFSETQ in the germline V gene.

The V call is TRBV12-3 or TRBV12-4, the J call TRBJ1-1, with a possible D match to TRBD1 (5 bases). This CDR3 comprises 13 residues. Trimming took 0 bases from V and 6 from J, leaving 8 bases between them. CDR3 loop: CASSLAGVAEAFF. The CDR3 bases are TGTGCCAGCAGTTTAGCAGGGGTCGCTGAAGCTTTCTTT.

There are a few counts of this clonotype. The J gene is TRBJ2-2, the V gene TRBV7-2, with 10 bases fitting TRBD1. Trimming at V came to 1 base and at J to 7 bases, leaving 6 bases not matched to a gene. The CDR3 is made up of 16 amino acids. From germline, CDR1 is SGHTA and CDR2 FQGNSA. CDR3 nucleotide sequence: TGTGCCAGCAGCTTAGGGGGACAGGGGAAAGGCGGGGAGCTGTTTTTT. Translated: CASSLGGQGKGGELFF.

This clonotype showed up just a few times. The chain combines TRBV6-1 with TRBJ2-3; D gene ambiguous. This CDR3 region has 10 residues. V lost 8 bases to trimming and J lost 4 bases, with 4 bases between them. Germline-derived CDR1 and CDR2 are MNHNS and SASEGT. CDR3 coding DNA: TGTGCCAGCGGATCAGATACGCAGTATTTT. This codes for CASGSDTQYF.

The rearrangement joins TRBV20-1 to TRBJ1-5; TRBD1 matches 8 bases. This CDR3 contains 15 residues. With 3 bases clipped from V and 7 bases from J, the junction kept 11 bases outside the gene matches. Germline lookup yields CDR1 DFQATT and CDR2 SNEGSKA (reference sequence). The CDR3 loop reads CSASRTDRVFQPQHF. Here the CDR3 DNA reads TGCAGTGCTAGCCGGACGGACAGGGTTTTCCAGCCCCAGCATTTT.

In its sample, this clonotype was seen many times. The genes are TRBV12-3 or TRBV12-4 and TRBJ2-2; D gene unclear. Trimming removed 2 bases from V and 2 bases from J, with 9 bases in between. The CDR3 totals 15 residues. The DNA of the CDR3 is TGTGCCAGCAGTTTAAAAGGCTCAAACACCGGGGAGCTGTTTTTT. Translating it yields CASSLKGSNTGELFF.

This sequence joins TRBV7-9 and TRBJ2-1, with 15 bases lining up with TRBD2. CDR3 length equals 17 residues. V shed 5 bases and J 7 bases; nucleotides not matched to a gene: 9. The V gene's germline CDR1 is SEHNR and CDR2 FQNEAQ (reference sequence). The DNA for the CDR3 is TGTGCCAGCAGCCAACCGGGACTAGCGGGAGGTAAGAATGAGCAGTTCTTC. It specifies CASSQPGLAGGKNEQFF.

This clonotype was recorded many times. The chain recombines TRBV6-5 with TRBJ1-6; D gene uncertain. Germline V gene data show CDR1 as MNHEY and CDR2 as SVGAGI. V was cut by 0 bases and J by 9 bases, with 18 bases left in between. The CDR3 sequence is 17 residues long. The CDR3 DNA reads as TGTGCCAGCAGTTACTCGGTTCCGGGGTATGGGAGTTCACCCCTCCACTTT. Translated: CASSYSVPGYGSSPLHF.

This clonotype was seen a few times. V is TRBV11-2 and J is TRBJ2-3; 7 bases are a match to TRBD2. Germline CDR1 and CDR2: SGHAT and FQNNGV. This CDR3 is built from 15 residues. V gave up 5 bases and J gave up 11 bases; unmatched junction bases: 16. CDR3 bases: TGTGCCAGCAGCGTCGGCCGGGACTATGGGGGGATGCAGTATTTT. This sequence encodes CASSVGRDYGGMQYF.

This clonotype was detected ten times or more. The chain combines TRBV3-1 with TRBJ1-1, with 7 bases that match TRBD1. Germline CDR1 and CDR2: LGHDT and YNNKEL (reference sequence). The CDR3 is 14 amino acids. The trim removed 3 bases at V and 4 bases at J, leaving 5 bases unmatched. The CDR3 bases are TGTGCCAGCAGCCAGCGACAGGGTGGCACTGAAGCTTTCTTT. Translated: CASSQRQGGTEAFF.